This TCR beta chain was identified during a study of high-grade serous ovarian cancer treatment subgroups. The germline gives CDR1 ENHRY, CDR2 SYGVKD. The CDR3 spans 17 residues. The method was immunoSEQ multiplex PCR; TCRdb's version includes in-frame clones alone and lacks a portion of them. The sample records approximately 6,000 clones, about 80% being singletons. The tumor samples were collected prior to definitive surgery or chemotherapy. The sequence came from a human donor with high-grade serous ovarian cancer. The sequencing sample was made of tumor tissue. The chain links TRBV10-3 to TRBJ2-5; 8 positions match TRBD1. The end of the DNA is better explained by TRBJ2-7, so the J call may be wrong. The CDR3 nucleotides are TGTGCCATCAGTGACGTCATCCGGGACAGGAGCTCCTACGAGCAGTACTTC. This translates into CAISDVIRDRSSYEQYF.